This T cell receptor (beta chain) was found in a study of Ad26.COV2.S vaccination and SARS-CoV-2 variants (dated by TCRdb to about 2021). About the full investigation: The specificity and breadth of SARS-CoV-2-reactive T cell receptors after Ad26.COV2.S vaccination were assessed by TCRbeta repertoire sequencing. A total of approximately 30 samples were included in the TCR-sequenced set, comprising around 19 Ad26.COV2.S vaccine recipients, 5 placebo recipients and 8 SARS-CoV-2 convalescent individuals. The research as a whole found: Vaccine and placebo recipients had comparable non-spike TCR breadth, which fits with the vaccine containing only spike. After vaccination, spike-specific CD8+ and CD4+ T cell responses were reported to show substantial breadth. Spike-specific TCR breadth was higher in Ad26.COV2.S recipients than in placebo recipients (P = 0.0014). The authors noted that total T cell responses may have been underestimated by the TCR breadth and depth analyses.

The time point label corresponds to: individuals recovered from natural SARS-CoV-2 infection. The germline ends are 10 bases apart after V is trimmed by 6 bases and J by 6 bases. The cysteine opens and the phenylalanine closes a CDR3 of 12 amino acids. Only the CDR3 part of the read is kept: 36 bases, read in frame from the first base. The germline V gene gives CDR1 as MDHEN and CDR2 as SYDVKM. The immunoSEQ Assay was used to sequence TCRbeta CDR3 regions. After extraction, genomic DNA underwent amplification by bias-controlled multiplex PCR, followed by high-throughput sequencing. In the paper's pipeline: To quantify the absolute abundance of each unique TCRbeta CDR3 region, sequences were collapsed and filtered. T cell fraction was estimated by normalizing TCRbeta template counts to usable DNA, with usable DNA measured through amplification of reference genes found in all nucleated cells. Repertoire TCRs were annotated as SARS-CoV-2-specific by exact matching of V gene, CDR3 amino acid sequence and J gene to a known reactive TCR set. The reference SARS-CoV-2 TCR set was obtained from MIRA and was filtered for enrichment in COVID-19-positive ImmuneCODE repertoires, whereby public or cross-reactive TCRs were removed. Using the MIRA antigens, annotated TCRs were further analysed by specific ORF or by position within an ORF. Depth was the summed frequency of annotated unique rearrangements, while breadth was defined as annotated unique rearrangements over total unique productive rearrangements. TCR breadth was compared between groups using two-sided Wilcoxon rank-sum tests. Here the immuneACCESS table is served through TCRdb, limited to in-frame sequences with V and J called. Missing clones are a known gap in these copies; in checked studies unresolved V genes cover under half, and the rest lacks a known reason. For V, J and clone size, that table is used; D and trimming come from the DNA. A total of around 100,000 clones appear in this sample, approximately 77% of them only once. The ten most abundant clones make up roughly 15% of the sample.

This clone was detected only once. Its binding antigen is unknown. Within one base of it there is no much larger clone, and no base qualities were kept. This receptor was taken from a human donor who had recovered from COVID-19. The sequence is built from TRBV28 and TRBJ2-3, with no D gene named confidently. The source material was peripheral blood, sampled after recovery from COVID-19. The DNA is as follows: TGTGCCAGCAGCGGGCAAACGGATACGCAGTATTTT. This codes for CASSGQTDTQYF.